Listed here are 4 T cell receptor beta chains from one sample, sequenced in a study of blood T cell repertoires in COVID-19. Measured with immunoSEQ multiplex PCR; TCRdb has only the in-frame clones, and not every one. The data show some 68,000 clones, approximately 88% seen once. Sequenced material: peripheral blood. All receptors come from a human donor in a cohort sampled during active COVID-19.

This chain uses TRBV5-1 with TRBJ1-4, with TRBD1 matching 7 bases. J gave up 4 bases and V 4 bases, and 7 bases lay outside the gene matches. CDR3 length equals 15 residues. Looked up from germline, CDR1 is SGHRS and CDR2 is YFSETQ. DNA of the CDR3: TGCGCCAGCAGCACGGGACAGCGGGTTAATGAAAAACTGTTTTTT. Protein sequence: CASSTGQRVNEKLFF. The complete variable domain, with remaining parts taken from reference TRBV5-1 and TRBJ1-4, reads KAGVTQTPRYLIKTRGQQVTLSCSPISGHRSVSWYQQTPGQGLQFLFEYFSETQRNKGNFPGRFSGRQFSNSRSEMNVSTLELGDSALYLCASSTGQRVNEKLFFGSGTQLSVL.

The chain recombines TRBV28 with TRBJ1-2, with TRBD1 as a possible D gene (5 bases). Between the trimmed V and J ends, which lost 4 bases and 11 bases, there was a span of 8 bases. The CDR3 covers 10 residues. Per the germline V gene, CDR1 is MDHEN and CDR2 is SYDVKM. CDR3: CASSSRQYTF. As DNA, the CDR3 is TGTGCCAGCAGTTCAAGACAGTACACCTTC.

J is TRBJ2-7 and V is TRBV19, with a tentative D call TRBD2 (6 bases). Germline V gene lookup returns CDR1 LNHDA and CDR2 SQIVND (reference sequence). This CDR3 region has 12 residues. Trimming stripped 5 bases from V and 6 bases from J, with 11 bases between. CDR3 residues: CASSLLGGEQYF. The CDR3 nucleotides read TGTGCCAGTAGTCTGCTCGGGGGCGAGCAGTACTTC.

J is TRBJ2-2 and V is TRBV10-1, with 9 bases matching TRBD1. V gave up 4 bases and J gave up 7 bases; unmatched junction bases: 10. CDR3 length: 16 residues. Germline V CDR1 and CDR2: WNHNN, SYGVQD (reference sequence). CDR3: CASSGGSGQGHGELFF. CDR3 coding DNA: TGCGCCAGCAGTGGCGGTTCGGGACAGGGACACGGGGAGCTGTTTTTT.